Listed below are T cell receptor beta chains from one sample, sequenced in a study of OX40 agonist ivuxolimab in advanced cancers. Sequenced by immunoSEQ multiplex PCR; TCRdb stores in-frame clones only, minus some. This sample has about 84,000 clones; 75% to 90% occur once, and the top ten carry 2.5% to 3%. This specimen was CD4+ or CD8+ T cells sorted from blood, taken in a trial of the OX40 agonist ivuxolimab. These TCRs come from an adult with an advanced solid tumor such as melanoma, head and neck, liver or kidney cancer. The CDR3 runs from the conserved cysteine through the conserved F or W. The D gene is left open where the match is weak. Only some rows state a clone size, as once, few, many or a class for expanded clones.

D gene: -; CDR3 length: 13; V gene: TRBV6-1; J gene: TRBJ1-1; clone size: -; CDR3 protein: CASSEQGSTEAFF; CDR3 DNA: TGTGCCAGCAGTGAGCAGGGGAGTACTGAAGCTTTCTTT
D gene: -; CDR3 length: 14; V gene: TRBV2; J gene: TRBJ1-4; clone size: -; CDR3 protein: CASSTGSNIEKLFF; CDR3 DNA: TGTGCCAGCAGTACAGGCTCGAACATTGAAAAACTGTTTTTT
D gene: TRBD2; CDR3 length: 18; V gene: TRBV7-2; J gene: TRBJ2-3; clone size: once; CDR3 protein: CASSLGLTSGVSGDTQYF; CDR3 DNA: TGTGCCAGCAGCTTAGGGCTAACTAGCGGGGTTTCGGGGGATACGCAGTATTTT
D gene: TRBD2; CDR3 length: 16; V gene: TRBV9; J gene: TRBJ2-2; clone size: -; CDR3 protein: CASSTPRGGLTGELFF; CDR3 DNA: TGTGCCAGCAGCACCCCCCGGGGGGGGCTTACCGGGGAGCTGTTTTTT
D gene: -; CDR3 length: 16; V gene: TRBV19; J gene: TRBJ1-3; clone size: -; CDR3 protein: CASTSRAGQFGNTIYF; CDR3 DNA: TGTGCCAGTACCTCCCGGGCAGGGCAGTTTGGAAACACCATATATTTT
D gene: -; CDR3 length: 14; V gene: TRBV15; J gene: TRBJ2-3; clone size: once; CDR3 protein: CATSRDMGTDTQYF; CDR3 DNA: TGTGCCACCAGCAGAGATATGGGCACAGATACGCAGTATTTT
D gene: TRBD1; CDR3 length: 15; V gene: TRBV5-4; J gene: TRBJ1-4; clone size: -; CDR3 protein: CASSLGGTGREKLFF; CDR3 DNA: TGTGCCAGCAGCTTGGGAGGGACAGGGAGGGAAAAACTGTTTTTT
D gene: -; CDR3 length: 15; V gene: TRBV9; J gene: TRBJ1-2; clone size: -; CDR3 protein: CASSVAAGRSYGYTF; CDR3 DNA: TGTGCCAGCAGCGTAGCGGCAGGGCGCAGCTATGGCTACACCTTC
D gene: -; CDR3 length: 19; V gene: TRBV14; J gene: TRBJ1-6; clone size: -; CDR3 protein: CASSQHRVGSGSYNSPLHF; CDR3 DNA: TGTGCCAGCAGCCAGCACAGGGTGGGGTCTGGCTCCTATAATTCACCCCTCCACTTT
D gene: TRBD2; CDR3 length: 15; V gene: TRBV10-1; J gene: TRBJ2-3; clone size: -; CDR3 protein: CASSEGGVTWDTQYF; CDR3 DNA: TGCGCCAGCAGTGAGGGGGGGGTGACCTGGGATACGCAGTATTTT
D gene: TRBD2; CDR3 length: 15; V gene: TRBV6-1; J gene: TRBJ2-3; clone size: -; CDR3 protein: CASRRLAGLTDTQYF; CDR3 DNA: TGTGCCAGCAGAAGACTAGCGGGGCTAACAGATACGCAGTATTTT
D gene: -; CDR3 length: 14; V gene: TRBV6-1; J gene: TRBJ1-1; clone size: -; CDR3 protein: CASGALGSNTEAFF; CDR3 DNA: TGTGCCAGCGGTGCCCTGGGCAGCAACACTGAAGCTTTCTTT
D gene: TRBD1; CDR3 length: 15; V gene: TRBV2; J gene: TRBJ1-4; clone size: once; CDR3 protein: CASSDYRGTNEKLFF; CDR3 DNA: TGTGCCAGCAGTGACTACAGGGGAACTAATGAAAAACTGTTTTTT
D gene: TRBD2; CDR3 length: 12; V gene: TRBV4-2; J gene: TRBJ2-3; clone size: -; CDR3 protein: CASSLGRGAQYF; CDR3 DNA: TGTGCCAGCAGCTTGGGCCGGGGGGCGCAGTATTTT
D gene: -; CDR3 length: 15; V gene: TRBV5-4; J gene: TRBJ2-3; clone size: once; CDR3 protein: CASSLSASSTDTQYF; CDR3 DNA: TGTGCCAGCAGCTTGTCCGCTAGTAGCACAGATACGCAGTATTTT
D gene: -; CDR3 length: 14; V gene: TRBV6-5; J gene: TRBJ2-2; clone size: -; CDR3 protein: CASKLTGTTGELFF; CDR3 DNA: TGTGCCAGCAAACTCACCGGGACAACCGGGGAGCTGTTTTTT